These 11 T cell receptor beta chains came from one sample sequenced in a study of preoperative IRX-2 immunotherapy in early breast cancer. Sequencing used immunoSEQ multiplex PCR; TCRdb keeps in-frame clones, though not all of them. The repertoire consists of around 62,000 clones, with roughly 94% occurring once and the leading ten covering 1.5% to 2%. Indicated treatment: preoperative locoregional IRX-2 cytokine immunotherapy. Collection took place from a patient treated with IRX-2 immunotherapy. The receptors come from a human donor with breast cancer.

The CDR3 loop reads CASSLRGTSTDTQYF. The CDR3 nucleotides are TGTGCCAGCAGCTTACGGGGAACTAGCACAGATACGCAGTATTTT. The chain recombines TRBV11-2 with TRBJ2-3; D may be TRBD2 (5 bases). The germline V gene has CDR1 SGHAT and CDR2 FQNNGV. V lost 2 bases and J 0 bases, leaving 9 bases between the germline ends. CDR3 length: 15 amino acids.

The CDR3: CAISDDRINEKLFF. The CDR3 coding sequence is TGTGCCATCAGTGATGATAGGATTAATGAAAAACTGTTTTTT. The J gene is TRBJ1-4, the V gene TRBV10-3; D is undetermined. The CDR3 is made up of 14 amino acids. V was cut by 3 bases and J by 4 bases, with 9 bases left in between. Germline CDR1 and CDR2: ENHRY and SYGVKD.

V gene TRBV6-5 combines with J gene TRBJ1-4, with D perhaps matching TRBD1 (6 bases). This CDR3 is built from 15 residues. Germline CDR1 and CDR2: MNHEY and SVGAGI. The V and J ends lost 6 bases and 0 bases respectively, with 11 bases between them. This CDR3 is CASRRGTSTNEKLFF. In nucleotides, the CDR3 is TGTGCCAGCAGGCGCGGGACATCAACTAATGAAAAACTGTTTTTT.

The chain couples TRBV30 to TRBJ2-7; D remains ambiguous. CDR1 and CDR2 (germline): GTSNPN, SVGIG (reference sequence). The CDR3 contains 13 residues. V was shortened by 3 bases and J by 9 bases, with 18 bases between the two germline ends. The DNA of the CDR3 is TGTGCCTGGAGCGCTACGGACGGACGGCGGCAGTACTTC. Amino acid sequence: CAWSATDGRRQYF.

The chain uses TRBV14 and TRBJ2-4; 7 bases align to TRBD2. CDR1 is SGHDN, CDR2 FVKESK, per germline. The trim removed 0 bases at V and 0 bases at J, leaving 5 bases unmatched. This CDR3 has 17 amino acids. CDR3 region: CASSQDRSGGAKNIQYF. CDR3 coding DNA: TGTGCCAGCAGCCAAGATCGTTCGGGGGGAGCCAAAAACATTCAGTACTTC.

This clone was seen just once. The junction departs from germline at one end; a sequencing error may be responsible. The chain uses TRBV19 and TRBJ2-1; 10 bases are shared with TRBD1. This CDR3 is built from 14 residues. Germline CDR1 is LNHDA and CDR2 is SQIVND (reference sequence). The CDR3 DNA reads TGTGCCAGTAGTATCCGGGACAGGGGACAGGAGCAGCTCTTC. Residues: CASSIRDRGQEQLF.

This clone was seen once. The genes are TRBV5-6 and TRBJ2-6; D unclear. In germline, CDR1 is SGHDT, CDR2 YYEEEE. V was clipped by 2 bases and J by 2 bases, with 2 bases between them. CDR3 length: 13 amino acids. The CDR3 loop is CASSFTGANVLTF. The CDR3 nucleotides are TGTGCCAGCAGCTTTACTGGGGCCAACGTCCTGACTTTC.

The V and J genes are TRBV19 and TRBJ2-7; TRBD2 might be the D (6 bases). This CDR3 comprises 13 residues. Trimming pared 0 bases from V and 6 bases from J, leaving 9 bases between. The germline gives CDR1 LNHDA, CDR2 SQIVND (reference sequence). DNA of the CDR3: TGTGCCAGTAGTATAGACGGAGGGTTCGAGCAGTACTTC. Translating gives CASSIDGGFEQYF.

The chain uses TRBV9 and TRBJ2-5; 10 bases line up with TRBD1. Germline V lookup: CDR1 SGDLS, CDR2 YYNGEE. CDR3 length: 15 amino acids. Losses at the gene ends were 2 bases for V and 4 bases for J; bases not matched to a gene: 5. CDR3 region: CASSVSGTGVETQYF. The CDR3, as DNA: TGTGCCAGCAGCGTCTCCGGGACAGGGGTAGAGACCCAGTACTTC.

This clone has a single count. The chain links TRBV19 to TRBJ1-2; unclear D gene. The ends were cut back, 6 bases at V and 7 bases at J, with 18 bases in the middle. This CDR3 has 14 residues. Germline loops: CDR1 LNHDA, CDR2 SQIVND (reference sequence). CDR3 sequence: CASSTSPPAGGYTF. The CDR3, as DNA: TGTGCCAGTAGCACGAGTCCCCCAGCGGGTGGCTACACCTTC.

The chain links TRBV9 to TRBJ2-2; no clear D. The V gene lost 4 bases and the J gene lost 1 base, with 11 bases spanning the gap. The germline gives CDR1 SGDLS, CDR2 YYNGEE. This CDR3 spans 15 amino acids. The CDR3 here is CASSSLVRNTGELFF. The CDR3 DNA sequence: TGTGCCAGCAGCTCGTTAGTGAGGAACACCGGGGAGCTGTTTTTT.